The 17 T cell receptor beta chains given below trace back to one sample, sequenced in a study of control samples from healthy donors and cancer patients. Using immunoSEQ multiplex PCR, the repertoire was profiled, and TCRdb retains in-frame clones only, with some absent. The sample has 99,000 or so clones; approximately 78% are singletons. The sample consisted of blood. These receptors all stem from a man in his sixties in good health.

The CDR3 spells CASSQDPTSTDTQYF. The CDR3 bases are TGTGCCAGCAGCCAAGACCCGACGAGCACAGATACGCAGTATTTT. V and J are TRBV3-1 (or the pseudogene TRBV3-2) and TRBJ2-3; D is uncertain. From germline, CDR1 is LGHDT and CDR2 YNNKEL (reference sequence). CDR3 length: 15 amino acids. V was pared by 0 bases and J by 0 bases, with 7 bases between.

Sample share makes this clone medium-sized. The chain recombines TRBV6-1 with TRBJ2-1; 10 positions agree with TRBD2. The CDR3 spans 16 residues. Germline CDR1 MNHNS, CDR2 SASEGT. V shed 0 bases, J shed 2 bases, and the junction held 1 base outside the gene matches. This CDR3 is CASSEASGGAYNEQFF. The CDR3 nucleotides are TGTGCCAGCAGTGAAGCAAGCGGGGGGGCCTACAATGAGCAGTTCTTC.

V gene TRBV4-2 combines with J gene TRBJ2-6; D call uncertain. V lost 3 bases and J lost 0, with 9 bases in between. Germline CDR1 and CDR2: LGHNA and YNFKEQ. CDR3 length equals 16 residues. This CDR3 reads CASSHESTSGANVLTF. Written as DNA, the CDR3 is TGTGCCAGCAGCCATGAAAGTACCTCTGGGGCCAACGTCCTGACTTTC.

The chain employs TRBV23-1 and TRBJ1-1, with no clear D. TRBV23-1 is recorded as an ORF, its role being uncertain. The CDR3 length is 15 residues. V lost 1 base to trimming and J lost 1 base, with 10 bases between them. CDR3 loop: CASSQLGRGNTEAFF. DNA for the CDR3: TGCGCCAGCAGTCAATTAGGGCGGGGGAACACTGAAGCTTTCTTT.

The V gene is TRBV7-3, the J gene TRBJ2-2; maybe TRBD2 (6 bases). V was cut by 5 bases and J by 6 bases, with 19 bases left in between. The CDR3 is made up of 16 amino acids. Germline V gene lookup returns CDR1 SGHTA and CDR2 FQGTGA. The CDR3 reads CASSRSGGARPGELFF. In DNA form, the CDR3 reads TGTGCCAGCAGCCGTTCTGGCGGGGCCCGCCCCGGGGAGCTGTTTTTT.

The rearrangement links TRBV25-1 to TRBJ1-2, with 9 positions matching TRBD1. V trimming: 6 bases; J trimming: 8 bases; junction bases outside the gene matches: 4. The CDR3 loop spans 12 amino acids. CDR1 is MGHDK and CDR2 is SYGVNS in the germline V gene. The CDR3 region has the DNA TGTGCCAGCAGGGGACAGGGCGCGGGCTACACCTTC. Translating gives CASRGQGAGYTF.

V and J are TRBV3-1 (or the pseudogene TRBV3-2) and TRBJ2-7, with 9 nucleotides matching TRBD2. Germline values: CDR1 LGHDT, CDR2 YNNKEL (reference sequence). V was pared by 3 bases and J by 4 bases, with 10 bases of the junction left unmatched. CDR3 length: 16 residues. DNA for the CDR3: TGTGCCAGCAGCCAGACCTCCACTAGCGGGTTTTACGAGCAGTACTTC. It codes for CASSQTSTSGFYEQYF.

The CDR3 loop reads CASSLRGGPSGNTIYF. In nucleotides, the CDR3 is TGTGCCAGCAGTCTCCGGGGAGGGCCCTCTGGAAACACCATATATTTT. This rearrangement joins TRBV27 to TRBJ1-3, with no clear D. The V gene lost 5 bases and the J gene lost 0 bases, with 14 bases spanning the gap. In germline, CDR1 is MNHEY, CDR2 SMNVEV (reference sequence). This CDR3 is 16 amino acids long.

V usage is TRBV7-2 and J usage is TRBJ2-7; 12 bases map to TRBD2. V lost 5 bases, J lost 2 bases, and 4 bases stayed unmatched. CDR3 length: 15 residues. Germline V lookup: CDR1 SGHTA, CDR2 FQGNSA. The CDR3 is CASSRLAGGAYEQYF. The CDR3 coding sequence is TGTGCCAGCAGCCGCCTAGCGGGAGGGGCCTACGAGCAGTACTTC.

This chain links TRBV24-1 with TRBJ2-2; D perhaps matches TRBD1 (5 bases). Trimming removed 4 bases from V and 3 bases from J, with 11 bases in between. This CDR3 contains 15 residues. Germline CDR1 is KGHDR and CDR2 is SFDVKD. CDR3 sequence: CATSEQGLDTGELFF. CDR3 DNA: TGTGCCACCAGTGAGCAGGGATTGGACACCGGGGAGCTGTTTTTT.

The gene calls are TRBV30 and TRBJ2-1, with 9 bases identical to TRBD2. Germline V lookup: CDR1 GTSNPN, CDR2 SVGIG (reference sequence). The J segment lost 4 bases and the V segment lost 0 bases, leaving 4 bases of the junction unmatched. There are 15 residues in the CDR3. This CDR3 reads CAWSVKRGVYNEQFF. The CDR3, as DNA: TGTGCCTGGAGTGTTAAGCGGGGGGTTTACAATGAGCAGTTCTTC. Using reference TRBV30 and TRBJ2-1 for the parts outside the CDR3, the full variable domain is SQTIHQWPATLVQPVGSPLSLECTVEGTSNPNLYWYRQAAGRGLQLLFYSVGIGQISSEVPQNLSASRPQDRQFILSSKKLLLSDSGFYLCAWSVKRGVYNEQFFGPGTRLTVL.

The chain is built from TRBV14 and TRBJ2-7; D call uncertain. The CDR3 has 12 amino acids. Germline V lookup: CDR1 SGHDN, CDR2 FVKESK. V lost 3 bases and J 6 bases, leaving 9 bases between the germline ends. CDR3 sequence reads: CASSQYQGEQYF. Written as DNA, the CDR3 is TGTGCCAGCAGCCAGTATCAAGGCGAGCAGTACTTC.

The chain recombines TRBV7-9 with TRBJ2-7, with D possibly called TRBD1 or TRBD2 (5 bases each). From germline, CDR1 is SEHNR and CDR2 FQNEAQ (reference sequence). The CDR3 has 15 residues. Trimming cost V 2 bases and J 5 bases, with 16 bases left between them. As DNA, the CDR3 is TGTGCCAGCAGCTTAACGGGACCGACGCTTGACGAGCAGTACTTC. Translating gives CASSLTGPTLDEQYF.

V is TRBV19 and J is TRBJ2-7; D perhaps matches TRBD2 (5 bases). Trimming removed 4 bases from V and 2 bases from J, with 9 bases in between. The CDR3 has 13 residues. Germline values: CDR1 LNHDA, CDR2 SQIVND (reference sequence). The CDR3 nucleotides are TGTGCCAGTAGTAGCGGGCCGACCTACGAGCAGTACTTC. Encoded protein: CASSSGPTYEQYF.

The count of this clone is one. The V gene is TRBV5-1, the J gene TRBJ2-2; D is unresolved. The CDR3 is 14 residues long. V was trimmed by 0 bases and J by 6 bases, leaving 9 bases between them. Germline V CDR1 and CDR2: SGHRS, YFSETQ. The CDR3 region has the DNA TGCGCCAGCAGCTTGGGTGAATGGGCCGGGGAGCTGTTTTTT. It encodes CASSLGEWAGELFF. The full variable domain, with the rest looked up from reference TRBV5-1 and TRBJ2-2, is KAGVTQTPRYLIKTRGQQVTLSCSPISGHRSVSWYQQTPGQGLQFLFEYFSETQRNKGNFPGRFSGRQFSNSRSEMNVSTLELGDSALYLCASSLGEWAGELFFGEGSRLTVL.

The chain couples TRBV19 to TRBJ2-3; TRBD2 matches 8 bases. The CDR3 consists of 14 residues. The V gene end was trimmed by 7 bases and the J gene end by 2 bases; junction bases not matched to a gene: 5. CDR1 is LNHDA, CDR2 SQIVND, per germline (reference sequence). The CDR3 DNA reads TGTGCCAGTAATCCGGGAGGGAACACAGATACGCAGTATTTT. This gives the protein CASNPGGNTDTQYF.

This clone was counted a few times. This sequence joins TRBV6-1 and TRBJ2-2; unclear D gene. Trimming removed 2 bases from V and 5 bases from J, with 6 bases in between. This CDR3 spans 13 amino acids. The V gene's germline CDR1 is MNHNS and CDR2 SASEGT. In DNA form, the CDR3 reads TGTGCCAGCAGTGAACAGGAGACCGGGGAGCTGTTTTTT. Translated: CASSEQETGELFF.